Here is one T cell receptor beta chain with its context. V lost 1 base, J lost 2 bases, and 2 bases stayed unmatched. This CDR3 has 14 residues. Per the germline V gene, CDR1 is LNHDA and CDR2 is SQIVND (reference sequence). This entry is derived from a study of blood T cell repertoires in COVID-19. Some clones are missing from TCRdb's copy, which holds only in-frame ones; the method was immunoSEQ multiplex PCR. The sample records 130,000 to 150,000 clones, around 89% being singletons. The chain employs TRBV19 and TRBJ2-7; 7 nucleotides match TRBD2. The TCR originated in a woman aged 25-40 years with acute COVID-19. The specimen sequenced was PBMCs or T cells enriched from blood (not recorded which). CDR3 sequence reads: CASSIGAGPYEQYF. DNA for the CDR3: TGTGCCAGTAGTATAGGAGCGGGACCCTACGAGCAGTACTTC.